The next 18 T cell receptor beta chains were all read from a single sample in a study of blood T cells in healthy people across ages (dated by TCRdb to between 2015 and 2017). Library construction relied on 5' RACE. TCRdb names Illumina HiSeq 2500 as the instrument used. A second about 7 to 11 cycle PCR used a sample-barcoded 5' primer and a J-beta primer mix. TCRdb redid the processing of the public reads, applying fastp at Q25 and MiXCR, and retained in-frame beta chains. Entries that share a CDR3 protein sequence are merged under the most common genes and DNA. The table for this sample lists roughly 900,000 distinct CDR3 sequences; around 26% of them were counted only once. Of the sample, 17% falls within the top ten clones. Material for sequencing was blood. These receptors were obtained from a woman of 80 years or more in good health.

There are many counts of this clonotype. The CDR3 is CSASPSAETQYF. The CDR3 bases are TGCAGTGCTAGTCCTAGCGCGGAGACCCAGTACTTC. The V gene is TRBV20-1, the J gene TRBJ2-5, with D possibly matching TRBD2 (6 bases). This CDR3 is 12 amino acids long. V was shortened by 3 bases and J by 5 bases, with 10 bases between the two germline ends. Germline assignment: CDR1 DFQATT and CDR2 SNEGSKA (reference sequence).

This clonotype was found a few times. The gene calls are TRBV6-1 and TRBJ2-7; 11 bases are shared with TRBD1. Germline loops: CDR1 MNHNS, CDR2 SASEGT. J was trimmed by 3 bases and V by 11 bases; bases with no gene match: 6. The CDR3 totals 13 residues. CDR3: CAGGQGANYEQYF. The CDR3 DNA sequence: TGTGCCGGCGGACAGGGGGCTAACTACGAGCAGTACTTC.

V usage is TRBV20-1 and J usage is TRBJ1-1; 7 bases are shared with TRBD1. Trimming removed 4 bases from V and 4 bases from J; junction bases left unmatched: 6. Germline loops: CDR1 DFQATT, CDR2 SNEGSKA (reference sequence). The CDR3 consists of 13 residues. DNA of the CDR3: TGCAGTGCTACACAGACAGGGTGCACTGAAGCTTTCTTT. Translated, it gives CSATQTGCTEAFF.

The V and J genes are TRBV2 and TRBJ1-4; D is unclear. Deletions cut 7 bases from V and 3 bases from J, with 12 bases between. This CDR3 spans 14 amino acids. Per the germline V gene, CDR1 is SNHLY and CDR2 is FYNNEI. The CDR3 nucleotides read TGTGCCAGCACCCGAATTGCATCTAATGAAAAACTGTTTTTT. Amino acids: CASTRIASNEKLFF.

This clonotype has only a few counts. The chain combines TRBV2 with TRBJ1-6, with 10 bases fitting TRBD1. CDR3 length: 13 residues. V dropped 11 bases and J dropped 7; count of bases not matched to a gene: 5. Germline CDR1 is SNHLY and CDR2 is FYNNEI. CDR3 coding DNA: TGTGCCGGGGGACAGGGGTCGAATTCACCCCTCCACTTT. It specifies CAGGQGSNSPLHF.

V is TRBV5-1 and J is TRBJ2-7; tentatively, D is TRBD1 or TRBD2 (5 bases each). The V end was cut by 0 bases, the J end by 7 bases, with 17 bases between. Germline CDR1 is SGHRS and CDR2 is YFSETQ. The CDR3 runs to 15 residues. The CDR3 sequence: CASSLAQRGRGEQYF. In DNA, the CDR3 is TGCGCCAGCAGCTTGGCCCAACGGGGCCGCGGTGAGCAGTACTTC.

For this clonotype: This sequence may be a read error, since a much larger clone differs from it by one base. J is TRBJ1-2 and V is TRBV5-1, with 8 positions matching TRBD1. V was pared by 3 bases and J by 4 bases, with 5 bases of the junction left unmatched. The CDR3 is 14 residues long. Germline CDR1 SGHRS, CDR2 YFSETQ. The CDR3, as DNA: TGCGCCAGCAGCTGGGTGGGACAGGCCTATGGCTACACCTTC. Protein product: CASSWVGQAYGYTF.

This clonotype was picked up many times. The V call is TRBV9, the J call TRBJ2-5; maybe TRBD2 (6 bases). Germline V gene data show CDR1 as SGDLS and CDR2 as YYNGEE. The CDR3 runs to 15 residues. Between the trimmed V and J ends, which lost 2 bases and 7 bases, there was a span of 18 bases. In DNA form, the CDR3 reads TGTGCCAGCAGCGTTCGGGACTCTTACGGGGGGACCCAGTACTTC. The encoded protein is CASSVRDSYGGTQYF.

There are many counts of this clonotype. V usage is TRBV27 and J usage is TRBJ2-7, with D possibly being TRBD1 or TRBD2 (5 bases each). Germline V gives CDR1 MNHEY, CDR2 SMNVEV (reference sequence). The CDR3 runs 13 residues. V was pared by 2 bases and J by 5 bases, with 10 bases between. The CDR3 region is CASSLAGRDEQYF. The CDR3 DNA reads as TGTGCCAGCAGTTTAGCGGGCAGGGACGAGCAGTACTTC.

The J gene is TRBJ2-5, the V gene TRBV4-2; 8 bases map to TRBD2. This CDR3 comprises 15 residues. With V trimmed by 4 bases and J by 5 bases, 9 bases remained unmatched. Germline values: CDR1 LGHNA, CDR2 YNFKEQ. The CDR3 nucleotides read TGTGCCAGCAGCCCCAGGAGCGGGAGAAGCGAGACCCAGTACTTC. Amino acid sequence: CASSPRSGRSETQYF.

As concerns this clonotype: An end of the junction differs from the germline gene, which may be a read error. The chain uses TRBV7-2 and TRBJ1-2, with no clear D. The CDR3 spans 14 residues. Germline loops: CDR1 SGHTA, CDR2 FQGNSA. This chain's CDR3 is CASSFTESNYGCTF. CDR3 nucleotide sequence: TGTGCCAGCAGCTTCACAGAGTCTAACTATGGCTGCACCTTC.

The V gene is TRBV30, the J gene TRBJ2-7; D unclear. The DNA end is a closer match to TRBJ2-5, so the J assignment may be wrong. CDR3 length: 13 residues. CDR1 is GTSNPN and CDR2 is SVGIG in the germline V gene (reference sequence). The CDR3 region has the DNA TGTGCCTGGAGTGGCCTTTTAGGGGAGACCCAGTACTTC. Translated: CAWSGLLGETQYF.

V usage is TRBV11-2 and J usage is TRBJ2-5, with 8 bases identical to TRBD1. Germline CDR1 and CDR2: SGHAT and FQNNGV. This CDR3 contains 15 residues. Trimming took 5 bases from V and 0 from J; bases not matched to a gene: 5. The CDR3 loop reads CASSAGGFYQETQYF. The DNA for the CDR3 is TGTGCCAGCAGCGCAGGGGGCTTCTACCAAGAGACCCAGTACTTC.

This chain links TRBV12-3 or TRBV12-4 with TRBJ2-7; perhaps TRBD1 as D (5 bases). TRBJ2-5 explains the end of the DNA better; the J call may be wrong. The CDR3 totals 13 residues. The CDR3 DNA reads as TGTGCCAGCAGTTCCCTAGGGGTTGAGACCCAGTACTTC. Translated: CASSSLGVETQYF.

This clonotype was found a few times. The chain combines TRBV6-6 with TRBJ2-7, with D perhaps TRBD2 (6 bases). Germline V CDR1 and CDR2: MNHNY, SVGAGI (reference sequence). The CDR3 loop spans 13 amino acids. V was pared by 8 bases and J by 7 bases, with 18 bases between. The CDR3 DNA follows: TGTGCCAGCTCGGGACTCTCCGGCGCTGAGCAGTACTTC. This sequence encodes CASSGLSGAEQYF.

This clonotype has more than one count but fewer than ten. The chain has TRBV7-8 and TRBJ2-2; TRBD1 is a possible D gene (6 bases). Trimming took off 2 bases at V and 5 bases at J, with 12 bases between the two ends. Germline-derived CDR1 and CDR2 are SGHVS and FQNEAQ. This CDR3 region has 15 residues. The CDR3 protein is CASSLSGVVTGELFF. The CDR3 nucleotides read TGTGCCAGCAGCTTATCAGGGGTGGTGACCGGGGAGCTGTTTTTT.

This chain links TRBV24-1 with TRBJ2-5; 9 bases are a match to TRBD1. The length of the CDR3 is 15 residues. Per germline, CDR1 KGHDR and CDR2 SFDVKD. Trimming at V came to 3 bases and at J to 7 bases, leaving 8 bases not matched to a gene. CDR3 protein: CATSDPGQGDRTQYF. The CDR3, as DNA: TGTGCCACCAGTGATCCGGGACAGGGCGATCGGACCCAGTACTTC.

The rearrangement links TRBV5-1 to TRBJ1-2; no clear D. The CDR3 runs to 12 residues. V was trimmed by 8 bases and J by 7 bases, leaving 15 bases between them. CDR1 is SGHRS, CDR2 YFSETQ, per germline. The CDR3 coding sequence is TGCGCCAGTTCGTGGGGAATCGGTGGCTACACCTTC. The encoded protein is CASSWGIGGYTF.